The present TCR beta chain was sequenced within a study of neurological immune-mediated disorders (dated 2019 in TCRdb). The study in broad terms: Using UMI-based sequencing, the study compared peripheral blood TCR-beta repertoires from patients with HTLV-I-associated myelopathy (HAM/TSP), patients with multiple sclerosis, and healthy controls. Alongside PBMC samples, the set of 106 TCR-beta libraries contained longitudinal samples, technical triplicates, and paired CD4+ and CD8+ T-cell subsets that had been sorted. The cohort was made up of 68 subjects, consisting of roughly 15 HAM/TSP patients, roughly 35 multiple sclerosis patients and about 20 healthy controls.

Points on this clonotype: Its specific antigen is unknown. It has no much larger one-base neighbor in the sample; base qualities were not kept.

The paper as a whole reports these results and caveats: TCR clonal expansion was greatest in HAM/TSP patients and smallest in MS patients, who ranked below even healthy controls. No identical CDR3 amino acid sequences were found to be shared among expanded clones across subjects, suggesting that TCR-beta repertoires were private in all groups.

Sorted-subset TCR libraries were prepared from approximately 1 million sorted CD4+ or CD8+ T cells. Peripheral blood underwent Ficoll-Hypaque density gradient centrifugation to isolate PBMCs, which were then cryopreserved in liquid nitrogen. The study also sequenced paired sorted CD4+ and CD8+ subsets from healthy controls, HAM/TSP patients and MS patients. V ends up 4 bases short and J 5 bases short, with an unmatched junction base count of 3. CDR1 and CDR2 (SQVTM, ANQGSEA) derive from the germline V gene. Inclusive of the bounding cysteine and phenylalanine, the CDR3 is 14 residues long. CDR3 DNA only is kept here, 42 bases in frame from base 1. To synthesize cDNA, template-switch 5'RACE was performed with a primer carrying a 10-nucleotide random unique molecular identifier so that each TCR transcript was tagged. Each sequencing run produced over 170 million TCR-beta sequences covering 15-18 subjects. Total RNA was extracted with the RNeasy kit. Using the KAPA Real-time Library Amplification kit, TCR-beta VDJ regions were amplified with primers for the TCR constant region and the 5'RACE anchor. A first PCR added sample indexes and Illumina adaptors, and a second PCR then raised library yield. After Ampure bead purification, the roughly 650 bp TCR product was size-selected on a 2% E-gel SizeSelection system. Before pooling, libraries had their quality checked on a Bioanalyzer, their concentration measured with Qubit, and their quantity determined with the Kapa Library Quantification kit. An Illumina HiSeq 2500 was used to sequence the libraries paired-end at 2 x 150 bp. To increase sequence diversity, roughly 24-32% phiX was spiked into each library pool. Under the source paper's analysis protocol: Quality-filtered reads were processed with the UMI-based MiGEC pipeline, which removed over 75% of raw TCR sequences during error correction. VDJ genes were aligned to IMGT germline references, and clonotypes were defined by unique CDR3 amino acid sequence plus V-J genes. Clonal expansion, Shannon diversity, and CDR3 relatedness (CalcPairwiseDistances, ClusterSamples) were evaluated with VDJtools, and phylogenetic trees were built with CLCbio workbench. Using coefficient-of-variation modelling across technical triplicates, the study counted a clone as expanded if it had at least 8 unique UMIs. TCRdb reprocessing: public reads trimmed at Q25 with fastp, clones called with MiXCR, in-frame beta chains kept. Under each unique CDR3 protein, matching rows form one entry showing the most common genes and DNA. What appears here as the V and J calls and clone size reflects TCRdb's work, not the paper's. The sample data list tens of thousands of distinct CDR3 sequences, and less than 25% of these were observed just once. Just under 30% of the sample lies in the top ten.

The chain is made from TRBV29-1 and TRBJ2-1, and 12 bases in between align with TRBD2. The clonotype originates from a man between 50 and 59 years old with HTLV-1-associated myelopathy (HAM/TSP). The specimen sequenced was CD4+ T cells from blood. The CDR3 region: CSVGSSGGDNEQFF. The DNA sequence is TGCAGCGTTGGATCTAGCGGGGGGGACAATGAGCAGTTCTTC.